What follows describes a single T cell receptor (beta chain). Per the original data handling: Amplification of reference gene primers was used by the study to estimate nucleated cell counts. Some clones are missing from TCRdb's copy, which holds only in-frame ones; the method was immunoSEQ multiplex PCR. V, J and clone size derive from that table, while D and trimming were established from the DNA sequence. The sample shows some 240,000 clones, around 83% of them seen only once. The sample is drawn from a study of blood T cell repertoires in COVID-19. On the study more broadly: Donors in the United States, Italy and Spain gave samples during acute or convalescent COVID-19. In each case, the material was cDNA or gDNA derived from T cells, B-cell-depleted T cells, or PBMCs.

The sequence came from a woman older than 75 with acute or convalescent COVID-19. Input material: peripheral blood.

DNA for the CDR3: TGTGCCAGCAGCCCCTCGGACAGGGTTTCCACCGGGGAGCTGTTTTTT. Protein: CASSPSDRVSTGELFF. The rearrangement uses TRBV11-2 and TRBJ2-2; 8 positions agree with TRBD1. Germline V gene data show CDR1 as SGHAT and CDR2 as FQNNGV. The junction had 9 bases not matched to a gene; V was cut back by 5 bases and J by 4 bases. This CDR3 contains 16 residues.